This T cell receptor beta chain was identified in a study of T cell responses to AZD1222 COVID-19 vaccine. Whole-study results and caveats: Close to half of spike-specific TCRs reportedly recognize unmutated variant regions. Mostly white British, mostly female donors; authors suggested clonal diversity may be underestimated.

Germline values: CDR1 SGHTA, CDR2 FQGNSA. The V end lost 3 bases, the J end lost 3 bases, and 15 bases lay between the germline ends. This CDR3 spans 16 amino acids. The assay was immunoSEQ multiplex PCR, and TCRdb's table has in-frame clones only and misses some. The sample has roughly 99,000 clones, 87% seen once; the top ten hold about 5%. The analysis combined second doses at about 4 or about 12 weeks. Concerning this clone itself: Its antigen is undetermined.

The specimen was peripheral blood, collected 28 days after the second AZD1222 dose. J is TRBJ2-1 and V is TRBV7-2, with D possibly being TRBD1 or TRBD2 (5 bases each). The sequence came from an adult who received the AZD1222 COVID-19 vaccine. In DNA, the CDR3 is TGTGCCAGCAGCTTTCCCCGAGGGGCTGGCTACAATGAGCAGTTCTTC. This encodes CASSFPRGAGYNEQFF.